This entry concerns a single T cell receptor (beta chain). The antigen is undetermined. The donor group consisted entirely of healthy Caucasians. This CDR3 comprises 15 residues. Germline V gene sequence: CDR1 SGHRS, CDR2 YFSETQ. V was clipped by 0 bases and J by 1 base; unmatched bases: 3. TCRdb reprocessed the 5' RACE reads with MiXCR, giving one entry per CDR3 protein. The repertoire holds roughly 1,500,000 distinct CDR3 sequences, with around a third as singletons. This sample was included in a study of identical twins. Study-wide results and caveats: Whereas memory repertoires showed no such difference, abundant cord blood beta clonotypes carried fewer insertions. The study found excess low generation probability among twin-shared out-of-frame alpha sequences.

This sequence joins TRBV5-1 and TRBJ1-1; 7 nucleotides agree with TRBD1. The clonotype comes from a newborn girl in good health. The sequencing sample was made of cord blood. Written as DNA, the CDR3 is TGCGCCAGCAGCTTGGTGAAGGGGGCGAACACTGAAGCTTTCTTT. It codes for CASSLVKGANTEAFF.